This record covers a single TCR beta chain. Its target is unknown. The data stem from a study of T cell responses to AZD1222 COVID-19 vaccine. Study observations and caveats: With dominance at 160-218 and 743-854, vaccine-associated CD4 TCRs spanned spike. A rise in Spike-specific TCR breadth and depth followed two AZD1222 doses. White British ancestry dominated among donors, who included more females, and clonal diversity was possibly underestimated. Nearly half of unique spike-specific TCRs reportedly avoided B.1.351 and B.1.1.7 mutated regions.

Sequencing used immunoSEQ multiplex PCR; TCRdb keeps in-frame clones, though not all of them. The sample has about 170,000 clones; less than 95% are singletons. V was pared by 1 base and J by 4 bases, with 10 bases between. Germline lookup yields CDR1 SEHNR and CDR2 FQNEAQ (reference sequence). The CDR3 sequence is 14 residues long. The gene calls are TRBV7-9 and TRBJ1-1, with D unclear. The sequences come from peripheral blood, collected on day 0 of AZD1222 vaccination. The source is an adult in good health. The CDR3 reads CASSLGGWGTEAFF. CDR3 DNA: TGTGCCAGCAGCTTAGGGGGATGGGGCACTGAAGCTTTCTTT.